The 32 T cell receptor beta chains listed next were all sequenced from one sample in a study of post-analysis software for immune sequencing data. Unique-molecular-identifier-tagged TCR beta cDNA libraries were used. A single record per CDR3 protein comes from TCRdb applying MiXCR to the PCR reads. The data contain roughly 400,000 distinct CDR3 sequences, approximately 42% of them seen just once; the ten biggest clones take up approximately 7.6%. Their antigens are not known. Overall study findings and caveats: TRBV5-6, TRBV5-1 and TRBV20-1 belonged to a set of about five TRBV segments that were more frequent in patients than controls.

The sample consisted of blood. Receptor source: a girl aged 2 to 9 with multiple sclerosis.

This clonotype was recorded a few times. The chain links TRBV7-9 to TRBJ2-5; D may be TRBD2 (6 bases). V was pared by 5 bases and J by 5 bases, with 21 bases between. Germline assignment: CDR1 SEHNR and CDR2 FQNEAQ (reference sequence). The CDR3 contains 16 residues. The CDR3 DNA reads as TGTGCCAGCAGCGCAAGGGCTTGGGGGAGGTATGAGACCCAGTACTTC. Amino acid sequence: CASSARAWGRYETQYF. Supplemented by reference TRBV7-9 and TRBJ2-5, the full variable domain reads DTGVSQNPRHKITKRGQNVTFRCDPISEHNRLYWYRQTLGQGPEFLTYFQNEAQLEKSRLLSDRFSAERPKGSFSTLEIQRTEQGDSAMYLCASSARAWGRYETQYFGPGTRLLVL.

The chain is built from TRBV5-1 and TRBJ1-4; 7 bases line up with TRBD1. The CDR3 runs to 15 residues. Looked up from germline, CDR1 is SGHRS and CDR2 is YFSETQ. Trimming at V came to 0 bases and at J to 4 bases, leaving 3 bases not matched to a gene. The CDR3 protein is CASSLEGASNEKLFF. The CDR3 nucleotides are TGCGCCAGCAGCTTGGAGGGGGCGAGTAATGAAAAACTGTTTTTT.

The chain uses TRBV7-8 and TRBJ2-3; a weak D match, TRBD2 (5 bases). Trimming took off 8 bases at V and 5 bases at J, with 14 bases between the two ends. The germline V gene has CDR1 SGHVS and CDR2 FQNEAQ. The CDR3 runs to 13 residues. The CDR3 loop is CASRRFEGDTQYF. CDR3 nucleotide sequence: TGTGCCAGCCGCAGGTTTGAGGGAGATACGCAGTATTTT. Full variable domain (missing parts from reference TRBV7-8 and TRBJ2-3): GAGVSQSPRYKVAKRGQDVALRCDPISGHVSLFWYQQALGQGPEFLTYFQNEAQLDKSGLPSDRFFAERPEGSVSTLKIQRTQQEDSAVYLCASRRFEGDTQYFGPGTRLTVL.

This clonotype was seen a handful of times. This chain connects TRBV4-3 to TRBJ2-3, with TRBD1 as a possible D gene (6 bases). The CDR3 runs to 17 residues. V was cut by 0 bases and J by 4 bases, with 17 bases left in between. The germline gives CDR1 LGHNA, CDR2 YSLEER. In DNA, the CDR3 is TGCGCCAGCAGCCAAGATCTGGCAGGGGATACTGCAGATACGCAGTATTTT. Its translation is CASSQDLAGDTADTQYF.

The chain carries TRBV7-8 and TRBJ1-2; 8 nucleotides align to TRBD1. This CDR3 is built from 13 residues. Germline V gives CDR1 SGHVS, CDR2 FQNEAQ. The J segment lost 8 bases and the V segment lost 5 bases, leaving 7 bases of the junction unmatched. The CDR3 region has the DNA TGTGCCAGCAGCGCCTCAGACAGGGGAGGCTACACCTTC. It encodes CASSASDRGGYTF.

This clonotype was found a few times. V is TRBV6-5 and J is TRBJ1-2; 7 nucleotides match TRBD1. This CDR3 has 14 residues. In germline, CDR1 is MNHEY, CDR2 SVGAGI. J was trimmed by 7 bases and V by 0 bases; bases with no gene match: 5. CDR3 amino acids: CASSYSHRGRGYTF. The CDR3 region has the DNA TGTGCCAGCAGTTACTCCCACAGGGGTCGTGGCTACACCTTC.

In the case of this clonotype: No conserved phenylalanine or tryptophan is present at the end of the CDR3, so a read error is the likely explanation. The chain couples TRBV18 to TRBJ2-3; 7 nucleotides line up with TRBD2. The CDR3 extends over 15 amino acids. Trimming cost V 2 bases and J 4 bases; bases outside gene matches: 6. Germline V gives CDR1 KGHSH, CDR2 LQKENI. The CDR3 loop reads CASSPVLAAPDTQYL. The CDR3, as DNA: TGTGCCAGCTCACCAGTCCTAGCGGCCCCAGATACGCAGTATTTG.

The chain links TRBV5-4 to TRBJ2-7; 8 nucleotides agree with TRBD1. The CDR3 runs 14 residues. Germline CDR1 SGHNT, CDR2 YYREEE (reference sequence). The V and J ends lost 0 bases and 3 bases, in that order; junction bases with no gene match: 2. Here the CDR3 DNA reads TGTGCCAGCAGCTTGGATGACAGGGGCTACGAGCAGTACTTC. Translated, it gives CASSLDDRGYEQYF. The variable domain in full, with the rest retrieved from reference TRBV5-4 and TRBJ2-7, is ETGVTQSPTHLIKTRGQQVTLRCSSQSGHNTVSWYQQALGQGPQFIFQYYREEENGRGNFPPRFSGLQFPNYSSELNVNALELDDSALYLCASSLDDRGYEQYFGPGTRLTVT.

This clonotype appeared a few times. The chain joins TRBV6-2 or TRBV6-3 to TRBJ1-1, with 9 bases that match TRBD1. With V trimmed by 7 bases and J by 2 bases, 11 bases remained unmatched. Germline values: CDR1 MNHEY, CDR2 SVGEGT. The CDR3 is made up of 16 amino acids. CDR3: CASIDGDRVPNTEAFF. CDR3 in DNA: TGTGCCAGCATCGACGGGGACAGGGTCCCAAACACTGAAGCTTTCTTT.

This chain connects TRBV7-3 to TRBJ2-7; D may be TRBD1 (5 bases). The ends were cut back, 3 bases at V and 7 bases at J, with 19 bases in the middle. The germline CDR1 and CDR2 sequences are SGHTA and FQGTGA. The CDR3 is made up of 15 amino acids. The chain's CDR3 is CASSFFLAGMEEQYF. CDR3 bases: TGTGCCAGCAGCTTCTTCCTCGCAGGGATGGAGGAGCAGTACTTC.

The V call is TRBV5-1, the J call TRBJ2-1, with 13 nucleotides matching TRBD2. In germline, CDR1 is SGHRS, CDR2 YFSETQ. The CDR3 is 18 amino acids. V gave up 4 bases and J gave up 10 bases; unmatched junction bases: 17. CDR3 DNA: TGCGCCAGCAGCCTTCTCGGGACTAGCGGGATATCTCTGGGGGAGCAGTTCTTC. Translation: CASSLLGTSGISLGEQFF.

This sequence joins TRBV9 and TRBJ2-1; the D gene is possibly TRBD2 (6 bases). V lost 2 bases and J lost 3, with 30 bases in between. Germline CDR1 reads SGDLS; CDR2 reads YYNGEE. There are 21 residues in the CDR3. CDR3 residues: CASSVRVWGTDPPDYYNEQFF. The CDR3, as DNA: TGTGCCAGCAGCGTTCGGGTGTGGGGGACTGACCCACCCGACTACTACAATGAGCAGTTCTTC.

The V and J genes are TRBV20-1 and TRBJ2-7, with no clear D. This CDR3 contains 14 residues. CDR1 and CDR2 (germline): DFQATT, SNEGSKA (reference sequence). Trimming removed 0 bases at V and 5 bases at J, with 14 bases between. The CDR3 loop reads CSARDIGFKHEQYF. The CDR3 nucleotides are TGCAGTGCTAGAGATATAGGGTTTAAACACGAGCAGTACTTC.

The chain has TRBV11-2 and TRBJ2-5; the match to TRBD2 covers 12 bases. CDR3 size: 15 residues. Germline CDR1 SGHAT, CDR2 FQNNGV. V dropped 0 bases and J dropped 4; count of bases not matched to a gene: 0. The CDR3 sequence is CASSLETSGRETQYF. The CDR3 DNA follows: TGTGCCAGCAGCTTAGAGACTAGCGGGAGAGAGACCCAGTACTTC.

The V gene is TRBV20-1, the J gene TRBJ2-7; no reliable D call. Trimming shortened V by 6 bases and J by 2 bases, and 17 bases separated the two germline ends. The V gene's germline CDR1 is DFQATT and CDR2 SNEGSKA (reference sequence). The CDR3 runs to 14 residues. CDR3 in amino acids: CSAAFGSPPYEQYF. The CDR3 nucleotides are TGCAGTGCCGCCTTTGGCAGCCCACCCTACGAGCAGTACTTC.

This clonotype was counted a few times. V usage is TRBV29-1 and J usage is TRBJ2-3, with D tentatively TRBD2 (5 bases). Germline assignment: CDR1 SQVTM and CDR2 ANQGSEA. This CDR3 region has 11 residues. Trimming stripped 4 bases from V and 4 bases from J, with 6 bases between. For the CDR3, the DNA is TGCAGCGTTGTGCGGGCAGATACGCAGTATTTT. It encodes CSVVRADTQYF.

V gene TRBV10-3 combines with J gene TRBJ2-1; D is uncertain. V lost 1 base and J lost 9, with 4 bases in between. From germline, CDR1 is ENHRY and CDR2 SYGVKD. The CDR3 runs to 11 residues. CDR3 in DNA: TGTGCCATCAGTGAGTTTGGTGAGCAGTTCTTC. This encodes CAISEFGEQFF.

This clonotype was seen at least ten times. The chain couples TRBV6-6 to TRBJ2-4; D call uncertain. Germline V gives CDR1 MNHNY, CDR2 SVGAGI (reference sequence). The CDR3 is 13 amino acids. Trimming removed 2 bases from V and 0 bases from J, with 2 bases in between. The DNA for the CDR3 is TGTGCCAGCAGTTACCCAGCCAAAAACATTCAGTACTTC. This sequence encodes CASSYPAKNIQYF.

This clonotype was seen only once. The V call is TRBV4-3, the J call TRBJ2-1; 9 bases line up with TRBD2. Per the germline V gene, CDR1 is LGHNA and CDR2 is YSLEER. The CDR3 runs 22 residues. Germline trimming cut 5 bases from V and 12 bases from J; bases unmatched to any gene: 35. CDR3 nucleotide sequence: TGCGCCAGCAGCGAAAGACGGCTCGGGTTTCCTAGCGGGAAGGGGTACAATGATGGGCAGTTCTTC. Its translation is CASSERRLGFPSGKGYNDGQFF.

The table lists this clonotype with a few counts. The chain joins TRBV5-1 to TRBJ2-5; D might be TRBD2 (5 bases). Germline V gives CDR1 SGHRS, CDR2 YFSETQ. Trimming shortened V by 0 bases and J by 11 bases, and 14 bases separated the two germline ends. The CDR3 has 13 amino acids. CDR3 coding DNA: TGCGCCAGCAGCTTGGGAGGACCTTCGGGGCAGTACTTC. Translated: CASSLGGPSGQYF.

This chain joins TRBV12-3 or TRBV12-4 and TRBJ2-1, with 9 bases aligning to TRBD1. CDR3 length: 16 amino acids. The V and J ends lost 8 bases and 2 bases, in that order; junction bases with no gene match: 10. In DNA, the CDR3 is TGTGCCAGCTCTATACCCGGGACAGGGACCTACAATGAGCAGTTCTTC. It is translated as CASSIPGTGTYNEQFF.

The J gene is TRBJ2-7, the V gene TRBV7-9; the D is unclear. The CDR3 length is 15 residues. Trimming cost V 1 base and J 1 base, with 11 bases left between them. CDR1 SEHNR and CDR2 FQNEAQ come from the germline V gene (reference sequence). The CDR3 loop is CASSLEAAPSYEQYF. CDR3 DNA sequence: TGTGCCAGCAGCTTAGAGGCAGCGCCTTCCTACGAGCAGTACTTC.

This clonotype was observed a handful of times. This chain uses TRBV6-2 or TRBV6-3 with TRBJ2-3; 8 nucleotides agree with TRBD1. This CDR3 region has 14 residues. CDR1 is MNHEY and CDR2 is SVGEGT in the germline V gene. J lost 3 bases, V lost 6 bases, and 5 bases had no gene match. CDR3 region: CASRPTGATDTQYF. The CDR3 DNA is TGTGCCAGCAGGCCGACAGGGGCAACAGATACGCAGTATTTT.

The V gene is TRBV7-9, the J gene TRBJ1-1, with a weak D call TRBD1 (5 bases). Germline V gene lookup returns CDR1 SEHNR and CDR2 FQNEAQ (reference sequence). Trimming left V 6 bases short and J 6 bases short, with 20 bases between. This CDR3 comprises 15 residues. CDR3 residues: CASRGPPLVMPEAFF. For the CDR3, the DNA is TGTGCCAGCAGGGGGCCACCTCTTGTGATGCCTGAAGCTTTCTTT.

This clonotype appeared a single time. The chain links TRBV20-1 to TRBJ2-1, with a tentative D call TRBD1 (6 bases). The germline gives CDR1 DFQATT, CDR2 SNEGSKA (reference sequence). The V end was cut by 6 bases, the J end by 12 bases, with 18 bases between. There are 12 residues in the CDR3. CDR3 sequence reads: CSAAGVNQGQFF. The CDR3 DNA follows: TGCAGTGCGGCAGGGGTGAATCAAGGGCAGTTCTTC.

In this sample, this clonotype turned up a few times. The rearrangement links TRBV6-6 to TRBJ1-2; 7 nucleotides match TRBD1. The CDR3 sequence is 15 residues long. With V trimmed by 2 bases and J by 0 bases, 3 bases remained unmatched. Germline V gene lookup returns CDR1 MNHNY and CDR2 SVGAGI (reference sequence). Here the CDR3 DNA reads TGTGCCAGCAGTTACGGGACAGTATCTAACTATGGCTACACCTTC. Protein sequence: CASSYGTVSNYGYTF.

The V gene is TRBV29-1, the J gene TRBJ2-5; perhaps D is TRBD1 or TRBD2 (5 bases each). The CDR3 has 13 residues. V lost 1 base and J lost 3, with 9 bases in between. Germline CDR1 and CDR2: SQVTM and ANQGSEA. The CDR3: CSVEGDVKETQYF. The CDR3 bases are TGCAGCGTTGAAGGGGACGTTAAAGAGACCCAGTACTTC. Supplemented by reference TRBV29-1 and TRBJ2-5, the full variable domain reads SAVISQKPSRDICQRGTSLTIQCQVDSQVTMMFWYRQQPGQSLTLIATANQGSEATYESGFVIDKFPISRPNLTFSTLTVSNMSPEDSSIYLCSVEGDVKETQYFGPGTRLLVL.

The J gene is TRBJ2-3, the V gene TRBV4-1; D is unresolved. The CDR3 is 13 residues long. Trimming left V 0 bases short and J 8 bases short, with 9 bases between. Germline V gene data show CDR1 as MGHRA and CDR2 as YSYEKL. This chain's CDR3 is CASSQESTGTQYF. The CDR3 DNA reads TGCGCCAGCAGCCAAGAGTCGACGGGTACGCAGTATTTT.

Details on this clonotype: One end of the junction is discordant with germline, which a read error may explain. The chain joins TRBV2 to TRBJ2-7; perhaps TRBD1 as D (5 bases). Germline lookup yields CDR1 SNHLY and CDR2 FYNNEI. There are 16 residues in the CDR3. CDR3 region: CASRDTFATVRYEQYF. In DNA form, the CDR3 reads TGTGCCAGCCGTGACACCTTCGCGACAGTTAGATACGAGCAGTACTTC.

The table lists this clonotype with a few counts. The chain combines TRBV29-1 with TRBJ2-7; 9 positions agree with TRBD1. The CDR3 runs to 13 residues. Per the germline V gene, CDR1 is SQVTM and CDR2 is ANQGSEA. The trim removed 2 bases at V and 3 bases at J, leaving 2 bases unmatched. CDR3 nucleotides: TGCAGCGTTGAACCGGGACAGGGCTACGAGCAGTACTTC. Translation: CSVEPGQGYEQYF.

In DNA, the CDR3 is TGTGCCAGCAGGGGACTAGCGGGAGGTTGGAGCTACAATGAGCAGTTCTTC. Translated: CASRGLAGGWSYNEQFF. The chain recombines TRBV2 with TRBJ2-1, with 15 bases aligning to TRBD2. The V segment lost 6 bases and the J segment 3 bases; nucleotides outside the gene matches: 6. The CDR3 runs to 17 residues. Germline CDR1 reads SNHLY; CDR2 reads FYNNEI.

The J gene is TRBJ1-4, the V gene TRBV4-1; the D is unclear. This CDR3 region has 12 residues. Trimming shortened V by 3 bases and J by 8 bases, and 7 bases separated the two germline ends. Germline V gene sequence: CDR1 MGHRA, CDR2 YSYEKL. CDR3 bases: TGCGCCAGCAGCCATCTTAGGGAAAAACTGTTTTTT. Translation gives CASSHLREKLFF.